A single sample gave rise to the 7 T cell receptor beta chains below, sequenced in a study of cytomegalovirus exposure and HLA in healthy donors. Primers for the PCR totalled 60 Vbeta and 13 Jbeta. Some clones are missing from TCRdb's copy, which holds only in-frame ones; the method was immunoSEQ multiplex PCR. Of some 170,000 clones listed, more than 80% are singletons. Sequencing was done on a sample of PBMCs. The source is a woman in her 50s in good health and CMV-seronegative.

This chain joins TRBV5-5 and TRBJ2-7, with 11 positions matching TRBD1. The germline V gene encodes CDR1 SGHKS and CDR2 YYEKEE (reference sequence). CDR3 length: 15 residues. V was clipped by 2 bases and J by 3 bases; unmatched bases: 4. The CDR3 region has the DNA TGTGCCAGCAGCTTAAGGGGACAGGGGGTCTACGAGCAGTACTTC. Residues: CASSLRGQGVYEQYF.

The chain couples TRBV29-1 to TRBJ1-1; D ambiguous. CDR3 length equals 12 residues. Germline lookup yields CDR1 SQVTM and CDR2 ANQGSEA. V dropped 5 bases and J dropped 5 bases, with 12 bases sitting between them. The CDR3 reads CSVRLDETEAFF. CDR3 DNA: TGCAGCGTTCGATTAGATGAAACTGAAGCTTTCTTT.

The chain joins TRBV18 to TRBJ2-2, with 8 positions matching TRBD1. The V gene end was trimmed by 5 bases and the J gene end by 4 bases; junction bases not matched to a gene: 9. This CDR3 is 16 amino acids long. The germline V gene has CDR1 KGHSH and CDR2 LQKENI. The CDR3 DNA sequence: TGTGCCAGCTCAGAGGGACAGGTAACGGTCACCGGGGAGCTGTTTTTT. Translation gives CASSEGQVTVTGELFF.

The chain uses TRBV19 and TRBJ1-5; 7 bases align to TRBD1. CDR3 length: 15 amino acids. V dropped 7 bases and J dropped 0; count of bases not matched to a gene: 6. The germline gives CDR1 LNHDA, CDR2 SQIVND (reference sequence). CDR3 DNA: TGTGCCAGTAATTCCGGGACAGTTAGCAATCAGCCCCAGCATTTT. Protein: CASNSGTVSNQPQHF.

Comment on this clone: The same CDR3 is also encoded by other DNA sequences in this sample. The chain carries TRBV7-9 and TRBJ1-1, with D unresolved. The CDR3 extends over 13 amino acids. Deletions cut 1 base from V and 4 bases from J, with 7 bases between. The V gene's germline CDR1 is SEHNR and CDR2 FQNEAQ (reference sequence). In DNA form, the CDR3 reads TGTGCCAGCAGCTTAGGAACAGTCACTGAAGCTTTCTTT. It is translated as CASSLGTVTEAFF.

In DNA form, the CDR3 reads TGTGCCAGCAGCTTGGAAGGGGGTGGGAACACCGGGGAGCTGTTTTTT. This encodes CASSLEGGGNTGELFF. V gene TRBV5-4 combines with J gene TRBJ2-2; D perhaps matches TRBD1 (6 bases). Looked up from germline, CDR1 is SGHNT and CDR2 is YYREEE (reference sequence). Trimming cost V 0 bases and J 1 base, with 10 bases left between them. The CDR3 has 16 residues.

On this clone itself: This specimen includes other DNA sequences encoding the same CDR3. The J gene is TRBJ1-3, the V gene TRBV6-5, with D possibly TRBD1 on 5 matching bases. The CDR3 extends over 15 amino acids. Trimming shortened V by 6 bases and J by 4 bases, and 16 bases separated the two germline ends. Germline CDR1 reads MNHEY; CDR2 reads SVGAGI. The CDR3 nucleotides are TGTGCCAGCAGCTGGGGCGGAGAGACGGGAAACACCATATATTTT. Amino acids: CASSWGGETGNTIYF.